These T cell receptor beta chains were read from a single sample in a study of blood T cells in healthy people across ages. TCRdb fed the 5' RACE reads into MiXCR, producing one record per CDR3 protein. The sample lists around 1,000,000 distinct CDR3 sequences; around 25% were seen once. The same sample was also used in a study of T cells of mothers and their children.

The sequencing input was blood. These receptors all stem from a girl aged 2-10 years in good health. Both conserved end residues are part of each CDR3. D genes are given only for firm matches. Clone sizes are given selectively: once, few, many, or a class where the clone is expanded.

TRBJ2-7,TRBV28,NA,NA,CASSEMGGAYEQYF,TGTGCCAGCAGTGAGATGGGGGGAGCTTACGAGCAGTACTTC
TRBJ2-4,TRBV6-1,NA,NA,CASSQHSSDSKLAKNIQYF,TGTGCCAGCAGTCAACACTCCTCGGACAGTAAATTAGCCAAAAACATTCAGTACTTC
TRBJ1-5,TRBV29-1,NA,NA,CSAGDGYSNQPQHF,TGCAGCGCTGGGGACGGTTATAGCAATCAGCCCCAGCATTTT
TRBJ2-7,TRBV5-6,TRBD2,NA,CASSFRGTSGIYEQYF,TGTGCCAGCAGCTTTCGGGGGACTAGCGGGATCTACGAGCAGTACTTC
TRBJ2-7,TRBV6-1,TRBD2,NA,CASSERLAGSVEQYF,TGTGCCAGCAGTGAACGACTAGCGGGATCGGTAGAGCAGTACTTC
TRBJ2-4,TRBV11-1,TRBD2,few,CASSFAGLGYGIQYF,TGTGCCAGCAGCTTCGCCGGACTAGGATATGGCATTCAGTACTTC
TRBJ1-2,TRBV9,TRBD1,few,CASSVEGRGQGNGYTF,TGTGCCAGCAGCGTAGAAGGCAGGGGACAGGGAAATGGCTACACCTTC
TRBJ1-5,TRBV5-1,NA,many,CASSSGTDQPQHF,TGCGCCAGCAGTTCCGGGACTGATCAGCCCCAGCATTTT
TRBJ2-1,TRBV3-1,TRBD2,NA,CASSQVTSGNEQFF,TGTGCCAGCAGCCAAGTTACTAGCGGGAATGAGCAGTTCTTC
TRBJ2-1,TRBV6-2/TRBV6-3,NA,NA,CASSSLGAKRDEQFF,TGTGCCAGCAGTTCCCTTGGTGCGAAGAGGGATGAGCAGTTCTTC
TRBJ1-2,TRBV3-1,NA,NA,CASSQGMRGGPANYGYTF,TGTGCCAGCAGCCAAGGAATGAGGGGGGGCCCAGCTAACTATGGCTACACCTTC
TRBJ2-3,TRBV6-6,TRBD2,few,CASARERGRSDTQYF,TGTGCCAGTGCGAGGGAGCGGGGGAGGTCAGATACGCAGTATTTT
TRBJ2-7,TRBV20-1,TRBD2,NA,CSALTSASYEQYF,TGCAGTGCTCTGACTAGCGCCTCCTACGAGCAGTACTTC
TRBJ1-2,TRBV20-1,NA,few,CSAIHSVSYGYTF,TGCAGTGCTATTCACTCCGTGTCCTATGGCTACACCTTC
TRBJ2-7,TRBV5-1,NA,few,CASSLEGHFYEQYF,TGCGCCAGCAGCTTGGAGGGACATTTCTACGAGCAGTACTTC
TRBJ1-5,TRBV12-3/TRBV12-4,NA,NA,CASSFWGQPQQF,TGTGCCAGCAGTTTTTGGGGTCAGCCCCAGCAATTT
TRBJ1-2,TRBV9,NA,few,CASSVARDLSNYGYTF,TGTGCCAGCAGCGTTGCCCGGGACCTCTCTAACTATGGCTACACCTTC
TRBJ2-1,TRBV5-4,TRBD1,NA,CASTGQGDANEQFF,TGTGCCAGCACCGGACAGGGTGATGCGAATGAGCAGTTCTTC
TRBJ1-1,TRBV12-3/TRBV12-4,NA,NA,CASSWEQNTEAFF,TGTGCCAGTAGTTGGGAGCAGAACACTGAAGCTTTCTTT
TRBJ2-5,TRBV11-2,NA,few,CASSFGGNHQETQYF,TGTGCCAGCAGCTTCGGAGGGAACCATCAAGAGACCCAGTACTTC
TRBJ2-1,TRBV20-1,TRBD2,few,CSAATSGFLNEQFF,TGCAGTGCCGCAACTAGCGGGTTTTTGAATGAGCAGTTCTTC
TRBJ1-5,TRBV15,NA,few,CATSSGGSNQPQHF,TGTGCCACCAGCAGCGGGGGCAGCAATCAGCCCCAGCATTTT
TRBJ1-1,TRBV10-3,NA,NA,CAISERGSWDEAFF,TGTGCCATCAGTGAAAGAGGTAGTTGGGATGAAGCTTTCTTT
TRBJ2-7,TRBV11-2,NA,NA,CASSLSQPDYEQYF,TGTGCCAGCAGCTTATCCCAGCCAGACTACGAGCAGTACTTC
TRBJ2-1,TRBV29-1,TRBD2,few,CSVAPIAGGQGEQFF,TGCAGCGTTGCTCCGATAGCGGGGGGGCAGGGTGAGCAGTTCTTC
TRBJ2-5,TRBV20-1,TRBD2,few,CSAGAGGPGETQYF,TGCAGTGCCGGAGCGGGGGGACCTGGAGAGACCCAGTACTTC
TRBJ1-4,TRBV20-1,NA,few,CSAKRARANEKLFF,TGCAGTGCCAAGCGGGCGAGAGCTAATGAAAAACTGTTTTTT
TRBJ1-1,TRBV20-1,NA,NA,CSARDYGTEAFF,TGCAGTGCTAGGGACTACGGCACTGAAGCTTTCTTT
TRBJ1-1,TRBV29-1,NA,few,CSVWMGGTEAFF,TGCAGCGTGTGGATGGGGGGCACTGAAGCTTTCTTT
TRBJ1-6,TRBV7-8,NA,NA,CASTPWEGGYSPLHF,TGTGCCAGCACCCCGTGGGAGGGAGGGTATTCACCCCTCCACTTT
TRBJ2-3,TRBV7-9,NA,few,CASSFMGTDTQYF,TGTGCCAGCAGCTTCATGGGGACAGATACGCAGTATTTT
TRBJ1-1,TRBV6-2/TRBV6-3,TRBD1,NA,CASSRGQGLGDTEAFF,TGTGCCAGCAGCCGAGGACAGGGGCTAGGGGACACTGAAGCTTTCTTT
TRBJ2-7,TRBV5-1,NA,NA,CASSRVGGTEQYF,TGCGCCAGCAGTCGGGTCGGAGGAACCGAGCAGTACTTC
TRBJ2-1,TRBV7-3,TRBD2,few,CASSPIGLAGYNEQFF,TGTGCCAGCAGCCCTATAGGACTAGCGGGATACAATGAGCAGTTCTTC
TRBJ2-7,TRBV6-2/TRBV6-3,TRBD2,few,CASSRLAASYEQYF,TGTGCCAGCAGCCGACTAGCGGCCAGCTACGAGCAGTACTTC
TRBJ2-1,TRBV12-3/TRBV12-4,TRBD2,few,CASSFFIRGREGDNEQFF,TGTGCCAGCAGTTTCTTCATTCGGGGGCGGGAGGGAGACAATGAGCAGTTCTTC
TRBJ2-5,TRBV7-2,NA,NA,CASNFGLEETQYF,TGTGCCAGCAACTTCGGGCTAGAGGAGACCCAGTACTTC
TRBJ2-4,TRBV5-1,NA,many,CASSLGGAKNIQYF,TGCGCCAGCAGCTTAGGGGGGGCCAAAAACATTCAGTACTTC
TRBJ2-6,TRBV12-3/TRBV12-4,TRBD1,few,CATRGQGVSGANVLTF,TGTGCCACTAGGGGACAGGGAGTCTCTGGGGCCAACGTCCTGACTTTC
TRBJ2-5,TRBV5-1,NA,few,CASSLEYFWSGEGQETQYF,TGCGCCAGCAGCTTGGAATATTTCTGGTCGGGAGAAGGACAAGAGACCCAGTACTTC
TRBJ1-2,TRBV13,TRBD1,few,CASRYRGSNYGYTF,TGTGCCAGCAGGTACAGGGGCTCTAACTATGGCTACACCTTC
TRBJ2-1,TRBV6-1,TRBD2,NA,CASRPIPGLAGQEQFF,TGTGCCAGCAGGCCCATACCGGGACTAGCGGGGCAAGAGCAGTTCTTC
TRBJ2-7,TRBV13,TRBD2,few,CASSERGYEQYF,TGTGCCAGCAGCGAGCGGGGCTACGAGCAGTACTTC
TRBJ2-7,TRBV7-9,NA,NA,CASSPPSGAAYEQYF,TGTGCCAGCAGCCCCCCGTCGGGGGCGGCCTACGAGCAGTACTTC
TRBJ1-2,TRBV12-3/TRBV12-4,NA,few,CASSVRDYRPKTF,TGTGCCAGCAGTGTCCGGGATTATCGGCCAAAGACCTTC
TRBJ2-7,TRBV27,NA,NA,CASHSSYEQYF,TGTGCCAGCCACAGCTCCTACGAGCAGTACTTC
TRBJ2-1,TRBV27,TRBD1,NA,CASSPGQGKNEQFF,TGTGCCAGCAGCCCGGGACAGGGCAAGAATGAGCAGTTCTTC
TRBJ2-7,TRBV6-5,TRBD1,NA,CASSYGTRGGEGYEQYF,TGTGCCAGCAGTTACGGGACGAGAGGGGGCGAAGGCTACGAGCAGTACTTC
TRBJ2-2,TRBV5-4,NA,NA,CASSSGRVNTGELFF,TGTGCCAGCAGCTCAGGGAGAGTGAACACCGGGGAGCTGTTTTTT
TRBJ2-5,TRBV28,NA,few,CASSFLDPPTQYF,TGTGCCAGCAGTTTCCTGGACCCCCCGACCCAGTACTTC
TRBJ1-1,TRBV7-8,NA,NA,CASSFGTDSRGAFF,TGTGCCAGCAGCTTCGGGACTGACTCTCGGGGAGCTTTCTTT
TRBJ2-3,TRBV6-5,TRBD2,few,CASSYAPFGAGGYTDTQYF,TGTGCCAGCAGTTACGCCCCCTTCGGGGCGGGGGGTTACACAGATACGCAGTATTTT
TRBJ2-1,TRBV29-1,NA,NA,CSVVAAEQFF,TGCAGCGTAGTAGCGGCTGAGCAGTTCTTC
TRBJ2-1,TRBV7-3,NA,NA,CASGLAPGDEQFF,TGTGCCAGCGGCCTAGCCCCCGGGGATGAGCAGTTCTTC
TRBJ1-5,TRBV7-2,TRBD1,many,CASSLDRGNQPQHF,TGTGCCAGCAGCTTGGACAGGGGCAATCAGCCCCAGCATTTT
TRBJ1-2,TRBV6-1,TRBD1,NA,CASSIIWNRGGYGYTF,TGTGCCAGCAGCATTATTTGGAACAGGGGCGGCTATGGCTACACCTTC
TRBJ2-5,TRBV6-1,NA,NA,CASSELTGLETQYF,TGTGCCAGCAGTGAATTGACGGGGTTGGAGACCCAGTACTTC
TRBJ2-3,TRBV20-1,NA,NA,CSAPGTYTDTQYF,TGCAGTGCTCCCGGGACCTACACAGATACGCAGTATTTT
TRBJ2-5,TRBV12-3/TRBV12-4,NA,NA,CASRSSSGGETQYF,TGTGCCAGCAGATCCTCCAGTGGTGGGGAGACCCAGTACTTC